This is a list of T cell receptor beta chains from one sample in a study of blood T cell repertoires in COVID-19. The protocol was immunoSEQ multiplex PCR, while the TCRdb copy is restricted to in-frame clones and leaves out a portion. The table records about 150,000 clones, 65% to 80% of them present only once. Sequenced sample: PBMCs or T cells enriched from blood (not recorded which). The receptors come from a woman in her 70s in a cohort exposed to, infected with or recovered from COVID-19 (not recorded which). Each CDR3 is given without its conserved first and last residue. D genes are given only for firm matches. The listing skips clone size in some rows; elsewhere it reads once, few, many or a size class.

CDR3aa: ASSQVAGSYGYT
d_gene: .
abundance: once
v_gene: TRBV3-1/TRBV3-2
j_gene: TRBJ1-2

CDR3aa: ASSTPERVGDTQY
d_gene: .
abundance: .
v_gene: TRBV28
j_gene: TRBJ2-3

CDR3aa: ASSLEAGIYNEQF
d_gene: TRBD2
abundance: once
v_gene: TRBV5-1
j_gene: TRBJ2-1

CDR3aa: ASSFDRGHYEQY
d_gene: .
abundance: .
v_gene: TRBV28
j_gene: TRBJ2-7

CDR3aa: ASSNRGRDSPLH
d_gene: .
abundance: few
v_gene: TRBV6-5
j_gene: TRBJ1-6

CDR3aa: ASLLAGVGGELF
d_gene: TRBD2
abundance: .
v_gene: TRBV7-2
j_gene: TRBJ2-2

CDR3aa: SAKGLAGGTHEQY
d_gene: TRBD2
abundance: few
v_gene: TRBV29-1
j_gene: TRBJ2-7

CDR3aa: ASSSNSRETQY
d_gene: .
abundance: .
v_gene: TRBV7-9
j_gene: TRBJ2-5

CDR3aa: ASRDNAGELF
d_gene: .
abundance: .
v_gene: TRBV12-3/TRBV12-4
j_gene: TRBJ2-2

CDR3aa: ASSSYKGETGELF
d_gene: .
abundance: .
v_gene: TRBV7-9
j_gene: TRBJ2-2

CDR3aa: ASSPIGGAAYNEQF
d_gene: .
abundance: .
v_gene: TRBV18
j_gene: TRBJ2-1

CDR3aa: SASNRGSYEQY
d_gene: TRBD1
abundance: .
v_gene: TRBV20-1
j_gene: TRBJ2-7

CDR3aa: ASTAGSWNEQF
d_gene: .
abundance: .
v_gene: TRBV12-3/TRBV12-4
j_gene: TRBJ2-1

CDR3aa: ASSLTGATGELF
d_gene: TRBD1
abundance: .
v_gene: TRBV5-1
j_gene: TRBJ2-2

CDR3aa: ASGGVGELF
d_gene: TRBD2
abundance: .
v_gene: TRBV28
j_gene: TRBJ2-2